One T cell receptor (gamma chain) is described in this entry. By how much of the sample it makes up, this clone is medium-sized (0.01 to 0.1%). Its recognized antigen is unknown. Base qualities are not provided; no much larger clone lies one nucleotide away. This specimen includes other DNA sequences encoding the same CDR3. The record originates from a study of gamma delta lymphoproliferative disorders and STAT genes (dated by TCRdb to the late 2010s). Regarding the research as a whole: The LymphoTrack Dx TCRG Assay was used to build gamma-chain libraries from a minimum of 50 ng of genomic DNA. Since no corresponding Invivoscribe delta assay was available, delta-chain libraries were prepared following the standard operating procedure of the EuroClonality-NGS working group. Within a larger immunophenotypic and STAT-mutation study, TCR gamma and delta CDR3 repertoires were profiled by deep sequencing in Tgammadelta lymphoproliferative disease patients and healthy controls. Two gamma-chain samples and all delta-chain samples were sequenced twice to confirm results.

V loses 1 base at its end and J loses 1 base; junction bases beyond the gene matches: 1. CDR1 and CDR2, looked up from the germline V gene, are EGSTGY and YDSYTSSV. Inclusive of the bounding cysteine and phenylalanine, the CDR3 is 13 residues long. The entry retains the CDR3 DNA only, 39 bases that are in frame from base 1. TCR sequencing was performed on genomic DNA from peripheral blood mononuclear cells isolated from patients and controls. The control group, matched to the patients for age and sex, consisted of roughly 23 healthy adult blood donors (around 12 males and some 11 females) with a median age of roughly 60 years. In both library preparation methods, multiplex PCR was run with primers aimed at the conserved V and J regions of the TCR genes. After purification and pooling, the amplicons were sequenced on an Illumina MiSeq platform. Processing in the source paper ran as follows. V(D)J alignment, clonotype assembly and translation were done with MiXCR, while functionality assessment and CDR3 repertoire analyses were done with VDJtools. CDR3 was defined according to IMGT, and analyses were limited to productive sequences using functional genes, with ORF genes and pseudogenes excluded. A custom Python script was used to search all patients and controls for identical amino acid CDR3s of major clonotypes (frequency >=5%). A one-sided non-parametric Wilcoxon test was used to compare clonotype frequencies in patients versus controls. Identical DNA sequences were merged into single rows after TCRdb reprocessed the public reads with CATT. These V and J calls rely on TCRdb rather than the paper's analysis. This sample holds 3,500 to 4,500 gamma-chain clones; roughly 7.3% were observed only once. Around a third of the sample is taken by the ten largest.

Study-wide findings and limitations: The authors noted that NGS specificity may be reduced at low frequencies, so the public or private nature of leukemic clones needs confirmation. In whole-repertoire clustering, patient gamma repertoires grouped separately from healthy controls, whereas delta repertoires showed no separation between groups. Almost every major gamma and delta clonotype in patients was public, meaning shared with at least one healthy donor, and only a couple of gamma clonotypes were private to disease. T cells in controls likely covered a range of maturation stages, whereas leukemic cells were skewed toward terminal effectors, which could potentially limit comparisons between patients and controls.

The sequence derives from a human donor in good health. Specimen: blood. This sequence uses TRGV4 and TRGJ1 or TRGJ2. TCRdb records no J gene; here it was assigned by comparing the DNA to germline. The nucleotide sequence reads as follows: TGTGCCACCTGGGATGGTAATTATTATAAGAAACTCTTT. It encodes CATWDGNYYKKLF.